A selection of T cell receptor beta chains follows, all from one sample in a study of T cell responses to AZD1222 COVID-19 vaccine. Sequenced by immunoSEQ multiplex PCR; TCRdb stores in-frame clones only, minus some. Of roughly 180,000 clones listed, about 93% are singletons. The material sequenced was peripheral blood, taken 28 days after the second dose of the MenACWY control vaccine. The receptors derive from an adult who received the MenACWY meningococcal vaccine as a control. CDR3s include the opening cysteine and the closing phenylalanine or tryptophan. A D gene is named only where the DNA matches it firmly. Clone size appears in some rows only: once, few, many, or a class for an expanded clone.

J | D | V | size | DNA | CDR3
TRBJ1-5 | . | TRBV6-5 | . | TGTGCCAGCAGCGGGCCAAAAAATCAGCCCCAGCATTTT | CASSGPKNQPQHF
TRBJ2-7 | . | TRBV27 | . | TGTGCCAGCAGTTTACGGCAGGATGGTTACGAGCAGTACTTC | CASSLRQDGYEQYF
TRBJ1-1 | . | TRBV12-3/TRBV12-4 | . | TGTGCCAGCAGCCGTTGGGGGAGCACTGAAGCTTTCTTT | CASSRWGSTEAFF
TRBJ1-2 | . | TRBV19 | once | TGTGCCAGTAACGGGGGAAGGGACGGCTACACCTTC | CASNGGRDGYTF
TRBJ2-3 | . | TRBV7-2 | . | TGTGCCAGCAGACGAGGAACAGATACGCAGTATTTT | CASRRGTDTQYF
TRBJ1-6 | TRBD1 | TRBV14 | . | TGTGCCAGCAGCCTCTCCGGTAACAGGGGGAATTCACCCCTCCACTTT | CASSLSGNRGNSPLHF
TRBJ2-7 | . | TRBV7-8 | . | TGTGCCAGCAGCTACGTCTTTGGACCCTACGAGCAGTACTTC | CASSYVFGPYEQYF
TRBJ1-4 | . | TRBV7-2 | . | TGTGCCAGCAGCTTAGGACAGAGAAATGAAAAACTGTTTTTT | CASSLGQRNEKLFF
TRBJ1-2 | . | TRBV7-8 | . | TGTGCCAGCAGCTTAGCGGAAGGTCTAGATGGCTACACCTTC | CASSLAEGLDGYTF
TRBJ2-1 | . | TRBV27 | . | TGTGCCAGCAGTCTATCGAGAGGGGGGTACAATGAGCAGTTCTTC | CASSLSRGGYNEQFF
TRBJ1-6 | . | TRBV5-1 | . | TGCGCCAGCAGCCCGGACAGCTCCTATAATTCACCCCTCCACTTT | CASSPDSSYNSPLHF
TRBJ1-2 | . | TRBV13 | once | TGTGCCAGCAGCTTAGGATGGGGAATGGGCTATGGCTACACCTTC | CASSLGWGMGYGYTF
TRBJ1-2 | . | TRBV30 | . | TGTGCCTGGAATGCGGAGGGATCCTATGGCTACACCTTC | CAWNAEGSYGYTF
TRBJ1-3 | . | TRBV19 | . | TGTGCCAGTTCCTTGACGTCGACAGGTCATGGAAACACCATATATTTT | CASSLTSTGHGNTIYF
TRBJ1-6 | TRBD1 | TRBV28 | . | TGTGCCAGCAGTTTCCGGGACAGAGATAATTCACCCCTCCACTTT | CASSFRDRDNSPLHF
TRBJ2-2 | TRBD1 | TRBV10-3 | . | TGTGCCATCAGTACAGGGGATACCGGGGAGCTGTTTTTT | CAISTGDTGELFF
TRBJ1-2 | . | TRBV19 | few | TGTGCCAGTAGCAGGCCAGGGGTCTATGGCTACACCTTC | CASSRPGVYGYTF
TRBJ1-1 | . | TRBV19 | once | TGTGCCAGTAGTATAGATCGAGGGAGGAACACTGAAGCTTTCTTT | CASSIDRGRNTEAFF
TRBJ1-6 | . | TRBV19 | . | TGTGCCAGTAGTATTCGAGGGAATTCACCCCTCCACTTT | CASSIRGNSPLHF
TRBJ2-7 | TRBD2 | TRBV18 | few | TGTGCCAGCTCCCTATACGGGGGGTCCTACGAGCAGTACTTC | CASSLYGGSYEQYF
TRBJ1-1 | TRBD1 | TRBV11-3 | few | TGTGCCAGCAGCTCGGACAGGGGCACTGAAGCTTTCTTT | CASSSDRGTEAFF
TRBJ2-2 | . | TRBV3-1/TRBV3-2 | . | TGTGCCAGCAGCCAGCAGGGGAACGCCGGGGAGCTGTTTTTT | CASSQQGNAGELFF
TRBJ1-5 | . | TRBV27 | . | TGTGCCAGCAGGGCGGGTATTAGCAATCAGCCCCAGCATTTT | CASRAGISNQPQHF
TRBJ1-1 | TRBD1 | TRBV5-1 | . | TGCGCCAGCAGCGGACAGCCAGGGGGCACTGAAGCTTTCTTT | CASSGQPGGTEAFF